This T cell receptor beta chain is from a study of OX40 agonist ivuxolimab in advanced cancers. The overall study: Patients took ivuxolimab, an agonistic anti-OX40 (CD134) antibody. Dose-escalation subjects each had hepatocellular carcinoma, melanoma, renal cell or head and neck cancer. Partial responses were seen in three patients, one with hepatocellular carcinoma and two with cutaneous melanoma.

The repertoire was sequenced with immunoSEQ multiplex PCR; TCRdb's copy has only in-frame clones and lacks some. Of 35,000 to 55,000 clones listed, 75% to 90% are singletons. Per germline, CDR1 MNHNY and CDR2 SVGAGI (reference sequence). The CDR3 has 13 amino acids. This clone occurred a few times. The specimen comprised CD4+ or CD8+ T cells sorted from blood, sampled in a trial of the OX40 agonist ivuxolimab. V gene TRBV6-6 combines with J gene TRBJ2-5; possibly TRBD2 for D (6 bases). The source of this sequence is an adult with an advanced solid tumor such as melanoma, head and neck, liver or kidney cancer. CDR3 residues: CATRRVRQETQYF. The CDR3 bases are TGTGCTACCAGGAGGGTCAGACAAGAGACCCAGTACTTC.